This entry describes one T cell receptor beta chain. This specimen comes from a study of shared clonotypes between healthy human individuals. The data were produced by immunoSEQ multiplex PCR, yet TCRdb's version contains in-frame clones alone and is incomplete. The repertoire includes some 490,000 clones, approximately 84% of them detected once, and more than 9.5% sits in the top ten. The CDR3 is 16 residues long. Germline CDR1 reads SNHLY; CDR2 reads FYNNEI. After removal of 2 bases from V and 3 bases from J, the junction contained 5 bases not matched to a gene. Study donors comprised healthy, HIV-negative adults devoid of recent acute infection or vaccination. Unsorted material relied on tens of millions of PBMCs as the source of genomic DNA.

The clonotype comes from a woman in her thirties or forties in good health. Some clones in this sample may be carry-over from other donors' samples. What was sequenced was PBMCs. This sequence joins TRBV2 and TRBJ2-3; 10 nucleotides match TRBD2. CDR3 sequence (DNA): TGTGCCAGCAGTGAACCTAGCGGGAGATTGACAGATACGCAGTATTTT. Its protein is CASSEPSGRLTDTQYF.